Included here is one T cell receptor beta chain sequence, with context. Its antigen remains unidentified. One base away there is no much larger clone; base qualities are not given. This sample's time point label indicates: week 47, end of study. Each vaccine dose, consisting of 300 ug of a 20-mer mutant IDH1 peptide in Montanide, was administered subcutaneously with topical imiquimod. Patients were given eight vaccinations, in weeks 1, 3, 5, 7, 11, 15, 19 and 23, which matched visits V03 through V10. Donors had newly diagnosed WHO grade 3 or 4 IDH1-mutant astrocytomas with loss of nuclear ATRX. The samples were drawn from NOA16, a multicentre, single-arm, open-label phase I trial in Germany that tested a mutant IDH1 peptide vaccine in humans for the first time. Genomic DNA for TCRB sequencing was extracted from EDTA blood using the DNeasy Blood and Tissue Kit. These data belong to a study of a mutant IDH1 vaccine in newly diagnosed glioma (TCRdb year 2021). For the wider study: Vaccination started 4-6 weeks after radiotherapy alone, or was given together with temozolomide cycles in the groups whose treatment included chemotherapy. Of the roughly 31 treated patients, approximately 62% were male and about 40% were female, and the mean age was approximately 37 years. Prior to enrollment, standard therapy consisting of radiotherapy alone, temozolomide alone, or radiochemotherapy with temozolomide had been administered to patients, with the combination being received by most patients. The week-35 safety follow-up was designated visit V12, and the week-47 end of study was designated visit V13. Peripheral blood was collected at six visits: V03 (baseline), V05, V07, V10, V12 and V13. For exploratory analyses, longitudinal TCRB deep sequencing was carried out in 25 treated patients wherever samples were available. Beyond this particular receptor, the publication reports: According to the authors, sample limitations meant that analyses of patient blood samples could not be reproduced. Immune responses induced by the vaccine were seen in roughly 95% of patients across multiple MHC alleles. PBMC samples for TCRB deep sequencing were selected based on availability. Changes in the top peripheral T cell clonotypes picked up by TCRB sequencing did not appear to be linked to pseudoprogression.

Library construction relied on the immunoSEQ multiplex PCR assay. Rearranged TCR beta chain sequences were amplified using the hsTCRB Kit according to the manufacturer's protocol. An Illumina MiSeq was used to sequence the TCRB libraries. The source study handled its data this way. Demultiplexing, trimming and gene mapping were performed with the kit vendor's proprietary platform. TCRdb re-hosts the immuneACCESS table, in-frame sequences only. Its copies lack some clones; in the studies checked, an unresolved V gene accounts for under half of them, and the cause for the rest is not known. D and trimming were read from the DNA, whereas the V and J calls and clone size are those reported in that table. Within this sample are 30,000 or so clones, with 65% to 85% of them counted one time only. The ten largest make up 25% to 30% of the sample. The CDR3 runs 12 amino acids, cysteine and phenylalanine included. The retained sequence is limited to the CDR3, 36 bases, with the frame set at the first base. At the junction V is shortened by 1 base and J by 3 bases, with 6 bases in between. The CDR1 and CDR2 encoded by the germline V gene are SQVTM and ANQGSEA.

The sequence joins TRBV29-1 to TRBJ1-2; the D region possibly corresponds to TRBD1 (6 bases align). The source of this sequence is a man between 25 and 39 years old with glioma. The sequencing used PBMCs, collected from a glioma patient whose treatment included an IDH1 peptide vaccine. The DNA sequence is given as TGCAGCGTTGAAGCAGGGGACTATGGCTACACCTTC. Its amino acids are CSVEAGDYGYTF.